This T cell receptor beta chain is from a study of long-term antiretroviral therapy in people with HIV. Study results and caveats: Within the repertoire, clones expanded before ART were dominant at all time points. Diversity measured after ART increased yet remained under transplant donor controls.

Points on this clone: Its matching antigen is unknown.

A v3.0 immunoSEQ assay was performed at survey level. Generated by immunoSEQ multiplex PCR, the TCRdb table keeps only in-frame clones and is missing some. The profile shows 20,000 to 30,000 clones, approximately 77% of them singletons. This CDR3 is built from 16 residues. CDR1 MNHEY and CDR2 SMNVEV come from the germline V gene (reference sequence). V lost 5 bases, J lost 2 bases, and 19 bases lay in between. The chain has TRBV27 and TRBJ2-7; weak D call: TRBD1 (5 bases). The sequencing used unsorted PBMCs, collected 4.4 years after starting antiretroviral therapy. The TCR originated in a man younger than 45 with HIV. The CDR3 loop is CASSPTIVGLTYEQYF. In DNA form, the CDR3 reads TGTGCCAGCAGTCCGACGATTGTGGGGCTAACCTACGAGCAGTACTTC.